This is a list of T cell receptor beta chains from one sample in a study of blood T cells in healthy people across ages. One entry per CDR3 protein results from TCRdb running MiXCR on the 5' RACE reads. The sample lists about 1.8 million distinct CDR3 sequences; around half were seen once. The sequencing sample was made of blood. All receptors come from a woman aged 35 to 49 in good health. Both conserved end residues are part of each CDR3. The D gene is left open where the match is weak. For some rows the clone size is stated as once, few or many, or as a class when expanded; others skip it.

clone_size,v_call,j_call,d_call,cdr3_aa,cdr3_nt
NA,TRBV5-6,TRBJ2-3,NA,CASSLAASGTTDTQYF,TGTGCCAGCAGCTTGGCCGCTTCTGGGACCACAGATACGCAGTATTTT
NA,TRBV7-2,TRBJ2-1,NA,CASSFPPHNEQFF,TGTGCCAGCAGCTTCCCCCCACACAATGAGCAGTTCTTC
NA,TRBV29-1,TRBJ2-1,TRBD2,CSVHPGGNEQFF,TGCAGCGTTCACCCGGGGGGGAATGAGCAGTTCTTC
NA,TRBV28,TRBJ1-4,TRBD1,CASSLGQGVSEKLFF,TGTGCCAGCAGTTTAGGGCAGGGGGTTTCCGAAAAACTGTTTTTT
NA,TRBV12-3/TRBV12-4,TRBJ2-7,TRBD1,CASRLTGPQSYEQYF,TGTGCCAGCAGGTTGACAGGGCCCCAATCCTACGAGCAGTACTTC
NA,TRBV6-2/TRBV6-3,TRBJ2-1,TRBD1,CASSYSLGQGAVYNEQFF,TGTGCCAGCAGTTACTCCCTGGGACAGGGGGCGGTGTACAATGAGCAGTTCTTC
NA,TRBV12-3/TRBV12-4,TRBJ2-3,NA,CASRTDRSETDTQYF,TGTGCCAGCAGAACGGACAGATCAGAAACAGATACGCAGTATTTT
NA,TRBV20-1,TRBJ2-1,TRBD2,CSARGTSTNNEQFF,TGCAGTGCTAGAGGGACTAGCACAAACAATGAGCAGTTCTTC
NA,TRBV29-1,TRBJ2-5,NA,CSVVWGVAETQYF,TGCAGCGTTGTATGGGGGGTGGCAGAGACCCAGTACTTC
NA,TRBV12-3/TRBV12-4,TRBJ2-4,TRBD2,CASNLAGAKNIQYF,TGTGCCAGCAATTTAGCGGGGGCCAAAAACATTCAGTACTTC
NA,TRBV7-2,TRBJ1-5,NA,CASSPDVNQPQHF,TGTGCCAGCAGCCCCGACGTCAATCAGCCCCAGCATTTT
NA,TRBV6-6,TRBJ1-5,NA,CASSYTAPGQPQHF,TGTGCCAGCAGTTACACAGCGCCCGGGCAGCCCCAGCATTTT
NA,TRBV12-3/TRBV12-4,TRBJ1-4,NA,CASSWGSGSGEKLFF,TGTGCCAGCAGTTGGGGGTCAGGTTCTGGTGAAAAACTGTTTTTT
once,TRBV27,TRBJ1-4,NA,CASSLYTGMANEKLFF,TGTGCCAGCAGTTTATATACGGGGATGGCTAATGAAAAACTGTTTTTT
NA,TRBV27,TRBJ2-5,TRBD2,CASKRGPKGTQYF,TGTGCCAGCAAGCGGGGGCCAAAGGGGACCCAGTACTTC
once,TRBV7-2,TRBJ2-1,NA,CASRLERSSYNEQFF,TGTGCTAGCAGGTTAGAGAGGAGCTCCTACAATGAGCAGTTCTTC
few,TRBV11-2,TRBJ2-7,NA,CASGAGITAYEQYF,TGTGCCAGCGGCGCAGGGATTACCGCCTACGAGCAGTACTTC
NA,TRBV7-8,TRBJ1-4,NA,CASSLDLGGAVSEELFF,TGTGCCAGCAGCTTAGATCTGGGGGGCGCAGTCAGTGAAGAACTGTTTTTT
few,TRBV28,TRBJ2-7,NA,CASSFSLWEQYF,TGTGCCAGCAGTTTTTCCCTTTGGGAGCAGTACTTC
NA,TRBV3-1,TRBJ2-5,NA,CASSQDKTGETQYF,TGTGCCAGCAGCCAAGATAAAACAGGGGAGACCCAGTACTTC
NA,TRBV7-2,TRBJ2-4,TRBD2,CASSPLRTSGDPYLQYF,TGTGCCAGCAGCCCACTGCGGACTAGCGGGGACCCATACCTTCAGTACTTC
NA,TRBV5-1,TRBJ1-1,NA,CGSSLDGNTEAFF,TGCGGCAGCAGCTTGGATGGGAACACTGAAGCTTTCTTT
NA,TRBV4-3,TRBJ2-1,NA,CASSQETAKEQFF,TGCGCCAGCAGCCAAGAGACGGCCAAAGAGCAGTTCTTC
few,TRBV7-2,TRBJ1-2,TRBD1,CASSQGGSRIGYTF,TGTGCCAGCAGCCAGGGGGGGAGCAGGATAGGCTACACCTTC
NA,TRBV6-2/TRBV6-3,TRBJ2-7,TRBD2,CASRTASTGGYEQYF,TGTGCCAGCAGGACTGCGTCCACGGGGGGGTACGAGCAGTACTTC
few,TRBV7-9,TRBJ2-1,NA,CASSLTISNEQFF,TGTGCCAGCAGCTTAACTATCAGTAATGAGCAGTTCTTC
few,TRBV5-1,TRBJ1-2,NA,CASDTWGGGYTF,TGCGCCAGCGACACTTGGGGTGGTGGCTACACCTTC
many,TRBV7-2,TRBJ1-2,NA,CASSSQPGAQKGYTF,TGTGCCAGCAGCTCCCAGCCGGGGGCGCAGAAGGGCTACACCTTC
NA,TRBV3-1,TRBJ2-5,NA,CASSQRVQIAWKETQYF,TGTGCCAGCAGCCAAAGGGTGCAGATCGCCTGGAAAGAGACCCAGTACTTC
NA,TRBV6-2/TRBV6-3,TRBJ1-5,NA,CASIRAGTNQPQHF,TGTGCCAGCATTAGAGCAGGGACCAATCAGCCCCAGCATTTT
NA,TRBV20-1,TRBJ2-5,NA,CSAGDGEETQYF,TGCAGTGCTGGCGACGGGGAAGAGACCCAGTACTTC
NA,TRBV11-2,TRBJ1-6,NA,CASSFGLFRSSYNSPLHF,TGTGCCAGCAGCTTTGGGCTCTTCAGGAGCTCCTATAATTCACCCCTCCACTTT
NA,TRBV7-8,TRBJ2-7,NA,CASSLRPDNEQYF,TGTGCCAGCAGCTTAAGGCCCGACAATGAGCAGTACTTC
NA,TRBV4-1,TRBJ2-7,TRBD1,CASSPGSGQVSYEQYF,TGCGCCAGCAGCCCTGGATCGGGACAGGTCTCCTACGAGCAGTACTTC
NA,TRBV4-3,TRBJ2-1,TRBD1,CASSHLRGQGALGEQFF,TGCGCCAGCAGCCATCTAAGAGGACAGGGGGCGCTTGGTGAGCAGTTCTTC
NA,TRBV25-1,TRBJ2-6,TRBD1,CASSVPQGTAGANVLTF,TGTGCCAGCAGTGTACCCCAGGGGACAGCTGGGGCCAACGTCCTGACTTTC